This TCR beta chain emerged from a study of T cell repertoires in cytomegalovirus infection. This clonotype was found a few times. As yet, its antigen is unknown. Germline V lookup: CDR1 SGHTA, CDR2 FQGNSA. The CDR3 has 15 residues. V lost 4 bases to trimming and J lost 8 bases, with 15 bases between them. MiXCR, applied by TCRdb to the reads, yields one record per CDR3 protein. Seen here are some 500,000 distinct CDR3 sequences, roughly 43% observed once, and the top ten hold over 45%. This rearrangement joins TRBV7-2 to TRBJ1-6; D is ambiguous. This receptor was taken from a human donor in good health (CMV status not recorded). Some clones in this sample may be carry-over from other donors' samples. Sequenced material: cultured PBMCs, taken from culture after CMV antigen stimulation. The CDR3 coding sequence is TGTGCCAGCAGCTCCTCGGGGATAGGTTATTCACCCCTCCACTTT. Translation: CASSSSGIGYSPLHF.